This T cell receptor beta chain was profiled in a study of blood T cell repertoires in COVID-19. Study summary: Specimens from acute and convalescent COVID-19 originated in the United States, Italy and Spain. T cells, B-cell-depleted T cells, or PBMCs supplied cDNA or gDNA.

This CDR3 is built from 13 residues. CDR1 and CDR2 (germline): SGHTA, FQGNSA. V lost 8 bases and J lost 5; bases outside the gene matches: 4. Generated by immunoSEQ multiplex PCR, the TCRdb table keeps only in-frame clones and is missing some. The table lists about 240,000 clones, 82% of them singletons, with 9.5% to 15% in the top ten. V is TRBV7-2 and J is TRBJ1-4; 8 nucleotides agree with TRBD1. The TCR sequence derives from a woman aged 55 to 70 with active or convalescent COVID-19. Sequenced sample: peripheral blood. The CDR3 nucleotides read TGTGCCAGCGCAGGGGGCGAGAATGAAAAACTGTTTTTT. Its protein product is CASAGGENEKLFF.